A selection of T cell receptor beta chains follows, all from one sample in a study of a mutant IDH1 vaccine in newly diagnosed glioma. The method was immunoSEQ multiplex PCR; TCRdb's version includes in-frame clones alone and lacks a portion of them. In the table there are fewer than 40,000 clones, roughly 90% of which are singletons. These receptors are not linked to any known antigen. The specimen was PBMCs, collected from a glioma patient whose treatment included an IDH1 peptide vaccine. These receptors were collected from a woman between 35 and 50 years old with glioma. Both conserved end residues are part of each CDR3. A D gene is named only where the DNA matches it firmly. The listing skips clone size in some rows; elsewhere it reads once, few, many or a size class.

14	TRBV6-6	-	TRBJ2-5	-	CASRGRGTQETQYF	TGTGCCAGCAGGGGGCGGGGGACACAAGAGACCCAGTACTTC
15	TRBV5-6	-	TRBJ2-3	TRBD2	CASSPWGSGGNTQYF	TGTGCCAGCAGCCCTTGGGGTAGCGGGGGGAATACGCAGTATTTT
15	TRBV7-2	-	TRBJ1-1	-	CASSLVGVPNTEAFF	TGTGCCAGCAGCTTAGTAGGTGTACCGAACACTGAAGCTTTCTTT
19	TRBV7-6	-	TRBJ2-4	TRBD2	CASSLDSRGSLAAVAIQYF	TGTGCCAGCAGCCTAGACTCGCGGGGGTCCCTGGCCGCTGTGGCCATTCAGTACTTC
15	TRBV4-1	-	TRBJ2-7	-	CASSRSTDSSYEQYF	TGCGCCAGCAGCCGCTCGACTGATAGCTCCTACGAGCAGTACTTC
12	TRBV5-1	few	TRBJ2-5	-	CASSLVGKTQYF	TGCGCCAGCAGCTTGGTGGGGAAGACCCAGTACTTC
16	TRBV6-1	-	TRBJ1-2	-	CASSEEVGGVIYGYTF	TGTGCCAGCAGTGAAGAAGTGGGGGGAGTAATTTATGGCTACACCTTC
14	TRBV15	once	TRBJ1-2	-	CATSRDPSNYGYTF	TGTGCCACCAGCAGAGATCCGTCGAACTATGGCTACACCTTC
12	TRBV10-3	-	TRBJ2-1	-	CAISGRKDEQFF	TGTGCCATCAGTGGCCGCAAGGATGAGCAGTTCTTC
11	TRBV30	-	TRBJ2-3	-	CAWGFTDTQYF	TGTGCCTGGGGGTTCACAGATACGCAGTATTTT
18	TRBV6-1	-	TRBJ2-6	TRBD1	CASSANRGFVAGANVLTF	TGTGCCAGCAGTGCCAACAGGGGCTTTGTGGCTGGGGCCAACGTCCTGACTTTC
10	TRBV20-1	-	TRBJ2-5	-	CSAVGETQYF	TGCAGTGCTGTAGGGGAGACCCAGTACTTC
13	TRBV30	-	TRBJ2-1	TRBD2	CAWSALAGNEQFF	TGTGCCTGGAGTGCTCTAGCGGGAAATGAGCAGTTCTTC
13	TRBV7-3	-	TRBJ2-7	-	CASSLEGQTEQYF	TGTGCCAGCAGCTTGGAGGGCCAGACCGAGCAGTACTTC
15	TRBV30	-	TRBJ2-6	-	CAWSLLGYGANVLTF	TGTGCCTGGAGCCTTCTCGGGTACGGGGCCAACGTCCTGACTTTC
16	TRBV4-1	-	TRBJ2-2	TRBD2	CASSQASGPNTGELFF	TGCGCCAGCAGCCAAGCTAGCGGGCCGAACACCGGGGAGCTGTTTTTT